These T cell receptor beta chains were read from a single sample in a study of CD8+ T cells in alopecia areata. Method: immunoSEQ multiplex PCR; TCRdb's copy keeps in-frame clones and lacks some. The sample shows around 140,000 clones, around 47% of them seen only once. Sequences were obtained from CD4+ T cells sorted from blood. The source is a human donor with alopecia areata. The CDR3 runs from the conserved cysteine through the conserved F or W. The D gene is left open where the match is weak. Only part of the rows carry a size: once, few, many, or a class if the clone is expanded.

v_gene,j_gene,abundance,d_gene,CDR3aa,CDR3nt
TRBV29-1,TRBJ1-1,NA,NA,CSVVDSYLPFKAFF,TGCAGCGTCGTGGACAGCTACCTCCCCTTCAAAGCTTTCTTT
TRBV5-1,TRBJ2-1,few,TRBD2,CASSLGEGSYNEQFF,TGCGCCAGCAGCTTGGGGGAGGGCTCCTACAATGAGCAGTTCTTC
TRBV29-1,TRBJ1-1,once,NA,CSALRNTEAFF,TGCAGCGCCCTCAGGAACACTGAAGCTTTCTTT
TRBV5-1,TRBJ2-5,few,NA,CASARWTAGETQYF,TGCGCCAGCGCCCGATGGACAGCCGGAGAGACCCAGTACTTC
TRBV29-1,TRBJ1-2,few,NA,CSVEESYGYTF,TGCAGCGTTGAGGAATCGTATGGCTACACCTTC
TRBV5-6,TRBJ2-3,NA,NA,CASSLTDTQYF,TGTGCCAGCAGCTTGACAGATACGCAGTATTTT
TRBV9,TRBJ1-4,NA,NA,CASSTRRTNEKLFF,TGTGCCAGCTCAACCAGACGGACGAATGAAAAACTGTTTTTT
TRBV29-1,TRBJ2-1,NA,TRBD2,CSVEGRVGGSSYNEQFF,TGCAGCGTTGAAGGAAGAGTCGGCGGGAGCTCCTACAATGAGCAGTTCTTC
TRBV15,TRBJ2-1,few,NA,CATSGGLFNEQFF,TGTGCCACCAGCGGAGGACTGTTCAATGAGCAGTTCTTC
TRBV29-1,TRBJ1-2,few,NA,CSVKRTAYGYTF,TGCAGCGTGAAAAGGACAGCTTATGGCTACACCTTC